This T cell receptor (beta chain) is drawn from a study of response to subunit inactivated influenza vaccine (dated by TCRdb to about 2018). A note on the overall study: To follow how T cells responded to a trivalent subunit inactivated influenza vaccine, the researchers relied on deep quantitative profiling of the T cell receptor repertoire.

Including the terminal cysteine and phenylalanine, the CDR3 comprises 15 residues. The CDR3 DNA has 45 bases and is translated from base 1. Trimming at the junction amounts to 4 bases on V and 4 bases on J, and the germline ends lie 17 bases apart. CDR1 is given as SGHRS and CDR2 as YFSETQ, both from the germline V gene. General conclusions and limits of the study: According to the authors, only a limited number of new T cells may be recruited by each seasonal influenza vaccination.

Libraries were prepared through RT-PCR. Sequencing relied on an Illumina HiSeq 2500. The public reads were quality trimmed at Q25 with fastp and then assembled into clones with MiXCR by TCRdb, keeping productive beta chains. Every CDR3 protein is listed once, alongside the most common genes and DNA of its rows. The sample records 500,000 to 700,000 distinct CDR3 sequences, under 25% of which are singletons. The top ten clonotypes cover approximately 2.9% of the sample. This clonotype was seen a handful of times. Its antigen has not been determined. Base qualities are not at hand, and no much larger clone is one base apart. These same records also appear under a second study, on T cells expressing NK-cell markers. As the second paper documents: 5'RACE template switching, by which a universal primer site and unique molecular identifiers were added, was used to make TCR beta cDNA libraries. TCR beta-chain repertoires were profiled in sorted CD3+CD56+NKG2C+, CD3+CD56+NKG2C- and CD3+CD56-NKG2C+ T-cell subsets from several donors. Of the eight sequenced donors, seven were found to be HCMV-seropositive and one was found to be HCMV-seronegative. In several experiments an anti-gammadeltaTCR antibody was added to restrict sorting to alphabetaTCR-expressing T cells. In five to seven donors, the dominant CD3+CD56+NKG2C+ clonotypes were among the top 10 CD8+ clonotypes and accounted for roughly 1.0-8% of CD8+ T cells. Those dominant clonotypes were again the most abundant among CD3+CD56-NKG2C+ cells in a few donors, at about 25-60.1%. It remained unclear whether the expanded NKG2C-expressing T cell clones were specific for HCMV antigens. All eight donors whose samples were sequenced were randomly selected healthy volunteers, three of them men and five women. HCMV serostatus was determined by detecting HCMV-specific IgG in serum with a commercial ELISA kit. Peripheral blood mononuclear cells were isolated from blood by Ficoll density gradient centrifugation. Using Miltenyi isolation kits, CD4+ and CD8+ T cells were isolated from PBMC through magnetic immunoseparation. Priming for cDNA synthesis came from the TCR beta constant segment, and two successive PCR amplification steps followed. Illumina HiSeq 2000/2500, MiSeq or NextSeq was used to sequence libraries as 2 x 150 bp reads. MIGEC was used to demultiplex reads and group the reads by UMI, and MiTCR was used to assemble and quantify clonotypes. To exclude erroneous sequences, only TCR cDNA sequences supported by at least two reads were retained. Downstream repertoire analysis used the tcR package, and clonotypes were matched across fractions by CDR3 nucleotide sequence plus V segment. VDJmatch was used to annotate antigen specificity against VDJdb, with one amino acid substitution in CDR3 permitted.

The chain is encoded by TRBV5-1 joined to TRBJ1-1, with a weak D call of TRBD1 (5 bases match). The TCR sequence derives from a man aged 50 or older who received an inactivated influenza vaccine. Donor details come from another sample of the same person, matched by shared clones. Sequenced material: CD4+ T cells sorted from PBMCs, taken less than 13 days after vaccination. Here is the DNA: TGCGCCAGCAGCCCCTCGGGGGTCCCGGGCACTGAAGCTTTCTTT. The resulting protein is CASSPSGVPGTEAFF.